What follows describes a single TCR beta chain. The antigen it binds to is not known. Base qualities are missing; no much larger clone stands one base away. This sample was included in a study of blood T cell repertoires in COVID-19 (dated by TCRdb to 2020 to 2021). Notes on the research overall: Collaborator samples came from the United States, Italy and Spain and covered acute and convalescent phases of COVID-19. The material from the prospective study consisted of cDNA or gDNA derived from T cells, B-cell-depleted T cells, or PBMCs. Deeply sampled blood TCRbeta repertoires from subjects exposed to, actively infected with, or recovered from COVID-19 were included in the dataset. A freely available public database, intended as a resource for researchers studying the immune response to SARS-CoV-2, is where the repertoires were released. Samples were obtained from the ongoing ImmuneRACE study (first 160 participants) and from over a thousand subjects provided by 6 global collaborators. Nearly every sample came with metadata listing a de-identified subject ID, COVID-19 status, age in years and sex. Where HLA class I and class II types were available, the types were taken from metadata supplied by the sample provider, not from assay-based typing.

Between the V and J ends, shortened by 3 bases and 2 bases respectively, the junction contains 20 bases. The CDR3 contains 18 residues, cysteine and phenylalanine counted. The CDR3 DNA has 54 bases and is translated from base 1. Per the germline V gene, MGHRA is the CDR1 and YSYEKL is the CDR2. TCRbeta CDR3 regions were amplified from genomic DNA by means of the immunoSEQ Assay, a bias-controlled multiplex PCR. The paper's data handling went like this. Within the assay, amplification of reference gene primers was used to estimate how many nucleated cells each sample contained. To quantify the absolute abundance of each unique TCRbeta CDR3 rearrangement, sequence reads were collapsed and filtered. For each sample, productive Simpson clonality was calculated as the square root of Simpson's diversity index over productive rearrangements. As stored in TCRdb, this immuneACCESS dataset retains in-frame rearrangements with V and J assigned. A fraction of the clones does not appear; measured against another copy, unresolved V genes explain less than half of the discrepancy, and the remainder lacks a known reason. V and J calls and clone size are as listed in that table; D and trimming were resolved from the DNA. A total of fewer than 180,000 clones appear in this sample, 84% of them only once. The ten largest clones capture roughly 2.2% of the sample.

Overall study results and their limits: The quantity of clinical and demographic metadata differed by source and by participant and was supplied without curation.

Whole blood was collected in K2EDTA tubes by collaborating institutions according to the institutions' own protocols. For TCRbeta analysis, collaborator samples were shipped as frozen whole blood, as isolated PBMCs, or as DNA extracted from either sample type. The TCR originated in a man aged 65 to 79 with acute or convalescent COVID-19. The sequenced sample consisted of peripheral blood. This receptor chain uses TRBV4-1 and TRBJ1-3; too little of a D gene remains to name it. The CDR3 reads CASSHPLPEERPGNTIYF. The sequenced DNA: TGCGCCAGCAGCCACCCCTTGCCTGAGGAGAGACCTGGAAACACCATATATTTT.